The source of this T cell receptor (beta chain) is a study of blood T cell repertoires in COVID-19. In the original workflow: Reference gene primer amplification in the assay estimated nucleated cell counts. Sequencing used immunoSEQ multiplex PCR; TCRdb keeps in-frame clones, though not all of them. V, J and clone size were drawn from that table, and D and trimming were deduced from the DNA. The sample lists over 300,000 clones, about nine tenths occurring once. Cohort allocation depended upon clinical history that participants reported. The specimen sequenced was PBMCs or T cells enriched from blood (not recorded which). This sequence was found in a woman aged 18-29 years who had recovered from COVID-19.

The chain's CDR3 is CASSLSTENTEAFF. The CDR3 coding sequence is TGCGCCAGCAGCTTGTCTACAGAGAACACTGAAGCTTTCTTT. This chain links TRBV5-1 with TRBJ1-1; D unresolved. Germline V CDR1 and CDR2: SGHRS, YFSETQ. The germline V and J ends were trimmed by 1 base and 1 base, with 8 bases remaining between them. This CDR3 spans 14 amino acids.